These 25 T cell receptor beta chains share one sample of origin, sequenced in a study of blood T cells in healthy people across ages. The authors ran a second PCR of roughly 6 to 12 cycles using a sample-barcoded 5' primer and a J-beta primer mix. TCRdb reprocessed the 5' RACE reads with MiXCR, giving one entry per CDR3 protein. The sample has approximately 1,100,000 distinct CDR3 sequences, around 43% seen once. The specimen was blood. The receptors derive from a woman aged 55-75 years in good health.

This clonotype was seen a handful of times. The chain couples TRBV7-9 to TRBJ2-1, with TRBD2 matching over 7 bases. J was trimmed by 6 bases and V by 7 bases; bases with no gene match: 9. The CDR3 length is 14 residues. CDR1 is SEHNR, CDR2 FQNEAQ, per germline (reference sequence). The CDR3 DNA reads TGTGCCAGCACCAGGAGGGAGGGAGTCAATGAGCAGTTCTTC. It specifies CASTRREGVNEQFF.

The DNA for the CDR3 is TGTGCCAGCAGCGCCCGCCCTGACAGGGCAGATACGCAGTATTTT. Translated: CASSARPDRADTQYF. V is TRBV11-2 and J is TRBJ2-3, with 7 bases lining up with TRBD1. The V and J ends lost 5 bases and 4 bases, in that order; junction bases with no gene match: 9. This CDR3 region has 15 residues. Germline CDR1 is SGHAT and CDR2 is FQNNGV.

The chain carries TRBV7-9 and TRBJ1-4, with D unresolved. Germline loops: CDR1 SEHNR, CDR2 FQNEAQ (reference sequence). Trimming pared 5 bases from V and 5 bases from J, leaving 18 bases between. The CDR3 spans 16 residues. The CDR3 nucleotides read TGTGCCAGCAGCGCCCTGTTGGAGTCGGGGAATGAAAAACTGTTTTTT. It translates to CASSALLESGNEKLFF.

J is TRBJ2-7 and V is TRBV20-1; TRBD1 matches at 7 bases. This CDR3 is 14 amino acids long. Germline values: CDR1 DFQATT, CDR2 SNEGSKA (reference sequence). Trimming took 0 bases from V and 2 from J; bases not matched to a gene: 4. This CDR3 is CSAREAGGTYEQYF. CDR3 sequence (DNA): TGCAGTGCTAGAGAGGCAGGGGGAACCTACGAGCAGTACTTC.

The chain links TRBV7-2 to TRBJ2-2, with D possibly TRBD2 on 6 matching bases. The germline CDR1 and CDR2 sequences are SGHTA and FQGNSA. The CDR3 is 16 residues long. Trimming left V 4 bases short and J 1 base short, with 13 bases between. CDR3 nucleotide sequence: TGTGCCAGCAGCTCATGGGCGGGACGGAACACCGGGGAGCTGTTTTTT. Translating gives CASSSWAGRNTGELFF.

This clonotype was observed once. The chain has TRBV5-1 and TRBJ2-7, with D perhaps TRBD1 (5 bases). CDR3 length equals 15 residues. In germline, CDR1 is SGHRS, CDR2 YFSETQ. Trimming shortened V by 4 bases and J by 0 bases, and 14 bases separated the two germline ends. CDR3 sequence: CASSEGDSHSYEQYF. CDR3 coding DNA: TGCGCCAGCAGCGAAGGAGACAGCCACTCCTACGAGCAGTACTTC.

This clonotype was counted a few times. The V gene is TRBV5-1, the J gene TRBJ2-3, with TRBD2 matching over 7 bases. The CDR3 is made up of 13 amino acids. After removal of 0 bases from V and 8 bases from J, the junction contained 3 bases not matched to a gene. Germline values: CDR1 SGHRS, CDR2 YFSETQ. The CDR3 coding sequence is TGCGCCAGCAGCTTGGCCGGGGGGAGTACGCAGTATTTT. This translates into CASSLAGGSTQYF.

In this sample, this clonotype turned up a few times. The genes are TRBV21-1 and TRBJ2-5; the table's TRBD2 call for D was not verified on the DNA. TRBV21-1 is annotated as a pseudogene. The CDR3 contains 14 residues. DNA of the CDR3: TGTGCCAGCAAAGAGGGCGCTTCCTTCGTGACCCAGTACTTC. Encoded protein: CASKEGASFVTQYF.

The chain employs TRBV7-6 and TRBJ2-5; TRBD2 might be the D (5 bases). This CDR3 is built from 16 residues. V was clipped by 1 base and J by 5 bases, with 17 bases between them. Per germline, CDR1 SGHVS and CDR2 FNYEAQ. In nucleotides, the CDR3 is TGTGCCAGCAGCTTAGGCGTTCGGGGTGAGGGTGAGACCCAGTACTTC. Translated, it gives CASSLGVRGEGETQYF.

In this sample, this clonotype turned up a few times. The V gene is TRBV6-2 or TRBV6-3, the J gene TRBJ1-1; D is possibly TRBD1 (6 bases). CDR1 and CDR2 (germline): MNHEY, SVGEGT. This CDR3 region has 13 residues. The germline V and J ends were trimmed by 7 bases and 5 bases, with 14 bases remaining between them. The CDR3 region is CASNVQGSTEAFF. The CDR3 DNA reads as TGTGCCAGCAACGTACAGGGCTCGACTGAAGCTTTCTTT.

This chain joins TRBV11-3 and TRBJ2-7, with 7 bases identical to TRBD1. V shed 1 base and J 7 bases; nucleotides not matched to a gene: 7. The CDR3 has 14 residues. Germline values: CDR1 SGHNT, CDR2 YENEEA. CDR3 residues: CASSLGRGQNEQYF. Written as DNA, the CDR3 is TGTGCCAGCAGCTTAGGAAGGGGGCAGAATGAGCAGTACTTC.

The chain links TRBV7-2 to TRBJ2-5; D possibly uses TRBD1 or TRBD2 (5 bases each). This CDR3 is built from 17 residues. Trimming pared 1 base from V and 5 bases from J, leaving 20 bases between. In germline, CDR1 is SGHTA, CDR2 FQGNSA. The CDR3 DNA reads as TGTGCCAGCAGCTTAGGTTTGGGGGACGGGTGGGAGGAGACCCAGTACTTC. The encoded protein is CASSLGLGDGWEETQYF. The full variable domain, completed using reference TRBV7-2 and TRBJ2-5, is GAGVSQSPSNKVTEKGKDVELRCDPISGHTALYWYRQSLGQGLEFLIYFQGNSAPDKSGLPSDRFSAERTGGSVSTLTIQRTQQEDSAVYLCASSLGLGDGWEETQYFGPGTRLLVL.

Comments on this clonotype: The junction shows a germline mismatch at one end, possibly a read error. The V and J genes are TRBV11-2 and TRBJ1-1; D is unresolved. Germline CDR1 and CDR2: SGHAT and FQNNGV. The CDR3 covers 15 residues. The CDR3 here is CAGSLGPGINTEAFF. The CDR3 DNA reads TGTGCCGGCAGCTTAGGGCCGGGAATTAACACTGAAGCTTTCTTT. Full variable domain (outside the CDR3, taken from reference TRBV11-2 and TRBJ1-1): EAGVAQSPRYKIIEKRQSVAFWCNPISGHATLYWYQQILGQGPKLLIQFQNNGVVDDSQLPKDRFSAERLKGVDSTLKIQPAKLEDSAVYLCAGSLGPGINTEAFFGQGTRLTVV.

The rearrangement uses TRBV3-1 and TRBJ1-1; the match to TRBD1 covers 8 bases. Per germline, CDR1 LGHDT and CDR2 YNNKEL (reference sequence). Trimming took 7 bases from V and 1 from J; bases not matched to a gene: 5. The CDR3 has 14 amino acids. DNA of the CDR3: TGTGCCAGCACCGAGACAGGGGCGAACACTGAAGCTTTCTTT. Its translation is CASTETGANTEAFF. Filled out from reference TRBV3-1 and TRBJ1-1, the complete variable domain reads DTAVSQTPKYLVTQMGNDKSIKCEQNLGHDTMYWYKQDSKKFLKIMFSYNNKELIINETVPNRFSPKSPDKAHLNLHINSLELGDSAVYFCASTETGANTEAFFGQGTRLTVV.

The V and J genes are TRBV6-1 and TRBJ1-5; D ambiguous. The CDR3 contains 16 residues. V lost 4 bases and J 5 bases, leaving 18 bases between the germline ends. Germline-derived CDR1 and CDR2 are MNHNS and SASEGT. CDR3 nucleotide sequence: TGTGCCAGCAGTGCCTCGACTCGTACCAGAGATCAGCCCCAGCATTTT. Translated, it gives CASSASTRTRDQPQHF.

This clonotype was recorded a few times. The rearrangement uses TRBV10-3 and TRBJ1-1; possible D gene TRBD1, 6 bases. The CDR3 is made up of 11 amino acids. CDR1 and CDR2 (germline): ENHRY, SYGVKD. V lost 8 bases, J lost 7 bases, and 11 bases lay in between. The CDR3 DNA is TGTGCCATCGGAAGGGGGGGTGAAGCTTTCTTT. Encoded protein: CAIGRGGEAFF.

The chain uses TRBV3-1 and TRBJ2-7; 14 nucleotides agree with TRBD2. V gave up 1 base and J gave up 4 bases; unmatched junction bases: 3. Germline V gives CDR1 LGHDT, CDR2 YNNKEL (reference sequence). This CDR3 is built from 16 residues. The CDR3 spells CASSQGLAGGVYEQYF. The CDR3 DNA is TGTGCCAGCAGCCAAGGACTAGCGGGAGGGGTTTACGAGCAGTACTTC.

This clonotype was seen only once. The genes are TRBV29-1 and TRBJ1-2; D call uncertain. CDR3 length: 14 amino acids. Trimming left V 0 bases short and J 8 bases short, with 16 bases between. From germline, CDR1 is SQVTM and CDR2 ANQGSEA. The CDR3 nucleotides are TGCAGCGTTGAAGAGGAGGGCGCTATTCAGGGCTACACCTTC. This translates into CSVEEEGAIQGYTF.

This chain connects TRBV5-6 to TRBJ2-7, with TRBD1 identical over 10 bases. The DNA end favors TRBJ2-5, so the J call may be wrong. The germline V gene encodes CDR1 SGHDT and CDR2 YYEEEE. This CDR3 contains 17 residues. DNA of the CDR3: TGTGCCAGCAGCTTACTGACAGGGGGCGCTGAACAAGAGACCCAGTACTTC. Translated: CASSLLTGGAEQETQYF.

As for this clonotype: A read error may be the cause here, since a much bigger clone is one base away. The rearrangement uses TRBV5-6 and TRBJ2-1; D might be TRBD1 or TRBD2, each matching 5 bases. The CDR3 extends over 17 amino acids. Germline-derived CDR1 and CDR2 are SGHDT and YYEEEE. The CDR3 DNA follows: TGTGCCAGCGGCTTGAGGCCAACGGGGACCGTTTACAATGAGCAGTTCTTC. This codes for CASGLRPTGTVYNEQFF.

This clonotype was recorded a few times. The chain couples TRBV6-1 to TRBJ2-5; 10 nucleotides agree with TRBD1. The CDR3 is 14 amino acids. Trimming cost V 8 bases and J 5 bases; bases outside gene matches: 8. CDR1 and CDR2 (germline): MNHNS, SASEGT. The CDR3 sequence: CASARDRGKETQYF. The DNA for the CDR3 is TGTGCCAGCGCTAGGGACAGGGGTAAGGAGACCCAGTACTTC.

This clonotype was picked up a small number of times. V usage is TRBV20-1 and J usage is TRBJ2-7; D may match TRBD1 or TRBD2 (5 bases each). Germline assignment: CDR1 DFQATT and CDR2 SNEGSKA (reference sequence). CDR3 length: 15 amino acids. Between the trimmed V and J ends, which lost 1 base and 1 base, there was a span of 14 bases. The CDR3 coding sequence is TGCAGTGCTAGAGTCTTTCAGGGACGATCCTACGAGCAGTACTTC. It codes for CSARVFQGRSYEQYF.

The chain is built from TRBV7-3 and TRBJ2-3; 9 positions match TRBD2. CDR3 length: 20 residues. With 0 bases clipped from V and 2 bases from J, the junction kept 15 bases outside the gene matches. Germline V lookup: CDR1 SGHTA, CDR2 FQGTGA. The CDR3 protein is CASSLTSASGGRAPTDTQYF. CDR3 DNA sequence: TGTGCCAGCAGCTTAACGTCGGCCAGTGGCGGGAGGGCCCCCACAGATACGCAGTATTTT.

The rearrangement uses TRBV5-1 and TRBJ2-7, with a possible D match to TRBD1 (6 bases). Trimming left V 4 bases short and J 2 bases short, with 16 bases between. CDR1 is SGHRS and CDR2 is YFSETQ in the germline V gene. The CDR3 contains 15 residues. The CDR3 reads CASSVVQGQTYEQYF. In nucleotides, the CDR3 is TGCGCCAGCAGCGTGGTGCAGGGACAAACCTACGAGCAGTACTTC.

The chain couples TRBV25-1 to TRBJ2-7; perhaps TRBD2 as D (6 bases). CDR1 and CDR2 (germline): MGHDK, SYGVNS. CDR3 length: 15 residues. Trimming stripped 1 base from V and 1 base from J, with 11 bases between. DNA for the CDR3: TGTGCCAGCAGTGAATCACGAGGAGGGTCCTACGAGCAGTACTTC. This translates into CASSESRGGSYEQYF.